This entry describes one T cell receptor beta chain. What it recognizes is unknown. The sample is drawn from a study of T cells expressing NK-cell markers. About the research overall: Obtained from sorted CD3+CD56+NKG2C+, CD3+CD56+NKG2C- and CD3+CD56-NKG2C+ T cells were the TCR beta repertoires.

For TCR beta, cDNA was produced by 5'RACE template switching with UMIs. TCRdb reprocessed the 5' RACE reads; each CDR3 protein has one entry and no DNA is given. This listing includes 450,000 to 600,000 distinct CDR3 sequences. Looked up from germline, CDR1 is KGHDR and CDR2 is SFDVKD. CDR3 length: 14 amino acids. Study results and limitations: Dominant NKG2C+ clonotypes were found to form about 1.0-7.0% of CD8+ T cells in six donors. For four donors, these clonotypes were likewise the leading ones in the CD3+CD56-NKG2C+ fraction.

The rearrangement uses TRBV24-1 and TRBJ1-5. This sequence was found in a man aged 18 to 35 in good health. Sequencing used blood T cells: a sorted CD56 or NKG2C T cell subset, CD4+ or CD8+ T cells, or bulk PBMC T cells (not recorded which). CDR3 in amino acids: CATSEGWDNQPQHF.